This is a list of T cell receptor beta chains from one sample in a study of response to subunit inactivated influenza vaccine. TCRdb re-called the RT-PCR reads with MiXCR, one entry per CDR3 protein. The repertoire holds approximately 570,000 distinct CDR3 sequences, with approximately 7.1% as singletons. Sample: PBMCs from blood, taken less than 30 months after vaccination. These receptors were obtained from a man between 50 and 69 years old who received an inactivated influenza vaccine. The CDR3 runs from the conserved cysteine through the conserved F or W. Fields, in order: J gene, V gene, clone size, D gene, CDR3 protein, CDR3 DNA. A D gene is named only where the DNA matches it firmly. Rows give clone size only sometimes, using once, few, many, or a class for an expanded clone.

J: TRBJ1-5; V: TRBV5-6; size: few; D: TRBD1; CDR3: CASSLTGGRDQPQHF; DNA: TGTGCCAGCAGCTTGACAGGGGGAAGAGATCAGCCCCAGCATTTT
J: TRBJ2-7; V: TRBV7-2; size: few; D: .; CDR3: CASSLARTEQYF; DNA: TGTGCCAGCAGCTTAGCGAGGACGGAGCAGTACTTC
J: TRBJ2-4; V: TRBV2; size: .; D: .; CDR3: CASWDKVAKNIQYF; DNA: TGTGCCAGCTGGGACAAAGTAGCCAAAAACATTCAGTACTTC
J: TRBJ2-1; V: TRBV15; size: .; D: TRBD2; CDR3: CATSRAGLGSSNEQFF; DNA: TGTGCCACCAGCAGAGCGGGACTAGGATCGTCCAATGAGCAGTTCTTC
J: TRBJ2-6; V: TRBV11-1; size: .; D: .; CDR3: CASSLRVNSGANVLTF; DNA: TGTGCCAGCAGCTTAAGAGTGAACTCTGGGGCCAACGTCCTGACTTTC
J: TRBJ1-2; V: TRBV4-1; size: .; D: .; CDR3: CASSQTMTGPASGYTF; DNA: TGCGCCAGCAGCCAAACCATGACCGGACCCGCTTCTGGCTACACCTTC
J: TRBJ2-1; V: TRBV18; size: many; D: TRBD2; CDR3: CASSPRATSALYNEQFF; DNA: TGTGCCAGCTCACCTCGTGCTACTAGCGCCCTTTACAATGAGCAGTTCTTC
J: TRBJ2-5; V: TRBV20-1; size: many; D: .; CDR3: CSALPGSMRETQYF; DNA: TGCAGTGCCCTCCCAGGGTCGATGCGAGAGACCCAGTACTTC
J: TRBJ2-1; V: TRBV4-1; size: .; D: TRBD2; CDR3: CASSQDFTLARRSSYNEQFF; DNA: TGCGCCAGCAGCCAAGATTTTACACTAGCGAGAAGGAGCTCCTACAATGAGCAGTTCTTC
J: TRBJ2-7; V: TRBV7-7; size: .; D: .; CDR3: CASSYTGGHEQYF; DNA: TGTGCCAGCAGTTACACCGGGGGACACGAGCAGTACTTC
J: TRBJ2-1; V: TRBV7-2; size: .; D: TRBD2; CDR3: CASSLGGGGKDIKFF; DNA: TGTGCCAGCAGCTTAGGGGGGGGAGGGAAGGATATTAAGTTCTTC
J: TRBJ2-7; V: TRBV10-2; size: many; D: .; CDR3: CASSSRAPSYEQYF; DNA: TGCGCCAGCAGTTCCCGGGCCCCCTCCTACGAGCAGTACTTC
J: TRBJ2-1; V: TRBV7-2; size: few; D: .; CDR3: CASFPTRLDLYNEQFF; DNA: TGTGCCAGCTTCCCAACCCGGCTGGACCTCTACAATGAGCAGTTCTTC